The clone carrying this T cell receptor beta chain has ten or more counts. Its target is not known. This CDR3 spans 13 amino acids. With 1 base removed from V and 6 bases from J, the gap between germline ends came to 10 bases. Germline lookup yields CDR1 GTSNPN and CDR2 SVGIG (reference sequence). A lack of ophthalmopathy progression within 18 months defined stable Graves' hyperthyroidism. The PBMCs were sourced from fresh peripheral blood (about 10 ml). RNA transcripts gave rise to amplified TCR beta CDR3 regions. Carried out on the TCR CDR3, a first-round RT-PCR used the HTBI primer set. Each CDR3 protein gets one entry after TCRdb re-called the multiplex PCR reads with MiXCR. Of some 510,000 distinct CDR3 sequences detected, around 20% appear once; the ten largest clones hold approximately 26%. These data are taken from a study of T cells in Graves' hyperthyroidism and ophthalmopathy. Study overall: Upon initial diagnosis and before any treatment, peripheral blood was collected. Notes on the study in general: The model anticipated ophthalmopathy a median about six months pre-onset.

The sequence came from a man between 18 and 35 years old with Graves' hyperthyroidism. Sequenced: blood. The rearrangement links TRBV30 to TRBJ1-5, with D tentatively TRBD1 (5 bases). Here the CDR3 reads CAWSGGDGQPQHF. CDR3 DNA: TGTGCCTGGAGTGGGGGCGACGGTCAGCCCCAGCATTTT.